This T cell receptor (beta chain) was observed in a study of CD8+ T cells in alopecia areata. This clone was detected only a few times. The target antigen is unknown. Alopecia areata patients provided lesional scalp punch biopsies and peripheral blood. Study results and caveats: Scalp samples also yield sequences from resident alphabeta T cells of normal skin.

The CDR3 has 11 amino acids. CDR1 is SQVTM, CDR2 ANQGSEA, per germline. Trimming left V 0 bases short and J 7 bases short, with 6 bases between. Reverse transcription of extracted RNA yielded cDNA, which provided the sequencing template. The assay was immunoSEQ multiplex PCR, and TCRdb's table has in-frame clones only and misses some. The table records around 5,400 clones, over 50% of them present only once. The J gene is TRBJ2-5, the V gene TRBV29-1; unclear D gene. The origin of this receptor is a human donor with alopecia areata. The specimen sequenced was skin. CDR3 protein: CSVEDVGTQYF. CDR3 nucleotide sequence: TGCAGCGTTGAAGATGTTGGGACCCAGTACTTC.